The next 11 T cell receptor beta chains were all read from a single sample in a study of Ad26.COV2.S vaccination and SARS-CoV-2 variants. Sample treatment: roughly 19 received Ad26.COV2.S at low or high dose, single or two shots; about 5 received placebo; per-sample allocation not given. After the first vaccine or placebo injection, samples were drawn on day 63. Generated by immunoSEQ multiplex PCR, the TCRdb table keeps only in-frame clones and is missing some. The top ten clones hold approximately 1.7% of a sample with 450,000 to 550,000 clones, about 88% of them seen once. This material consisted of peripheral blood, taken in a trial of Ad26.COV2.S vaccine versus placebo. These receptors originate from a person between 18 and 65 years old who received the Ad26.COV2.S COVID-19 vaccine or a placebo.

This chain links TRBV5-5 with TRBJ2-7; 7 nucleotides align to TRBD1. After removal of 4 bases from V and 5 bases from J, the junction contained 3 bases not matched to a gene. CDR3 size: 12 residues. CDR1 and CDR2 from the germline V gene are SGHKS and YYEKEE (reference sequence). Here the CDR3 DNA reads TGTGCCAGCAGCCCCGACAGGGACGAGCAGTACTTC. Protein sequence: CASSPDRDEQYF.

The CDR3 sequence: CATSEHGHGQETQYF. CDR3 bases: TGTGCCACCAGTGAACACGGACACGGCCAAGAGACCCAGTACTTC. The V gene is TRBV24-1, the J gene TRBJ2-5, with D perhaps TRBD1 (5 bases). The CDR3 is 15 residues long. The V end was cut by 4 bases, the J end by 1 base, with 12 bases between. CDR1 and CDR2 (germline): KGHDR, SFDVKD.

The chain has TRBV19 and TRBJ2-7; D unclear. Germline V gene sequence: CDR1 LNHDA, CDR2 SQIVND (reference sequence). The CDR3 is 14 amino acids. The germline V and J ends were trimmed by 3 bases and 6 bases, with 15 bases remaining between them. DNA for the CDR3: TGTGCCAGTAGTATGATGGCCCCGTCGGGCGAGCAGTACTTC. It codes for CASSMMAPSGEQYF. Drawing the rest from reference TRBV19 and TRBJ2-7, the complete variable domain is DGGITQSPKYLFRKEGQNVTLSCEQNLNHDAMYWYRQDPGQGLRLIYYSQIVNDFQKGDIAEGYSVSREKKESFPLTVTSAQKNPTAFYLCASSMMAPSGEQYFGPGTRLTVT.

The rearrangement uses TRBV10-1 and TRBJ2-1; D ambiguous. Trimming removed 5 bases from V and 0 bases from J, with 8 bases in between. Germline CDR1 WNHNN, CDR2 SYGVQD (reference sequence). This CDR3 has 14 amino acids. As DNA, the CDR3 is TGCGCCAGCAGTCGAGAAAGCTCCTACAATGAGCAGTTCTTC. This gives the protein CASSRESSYNEQFF.

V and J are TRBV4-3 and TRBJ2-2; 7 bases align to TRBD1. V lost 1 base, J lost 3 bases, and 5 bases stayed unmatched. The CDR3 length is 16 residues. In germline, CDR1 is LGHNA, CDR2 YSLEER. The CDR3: CASSQGRQGYTGELFF. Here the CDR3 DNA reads TGCGCCAGCAGCCAAGGGCGACAGGGATACACCGGGGAGCTGTTTTTT.

CDR3 sequence (DNA): TGTGCCAGCAGTTCAGGGAACAATGAGCAGTTCTTC. Protein sequence: CASSSGNNEQFF. This chain links TRBV6-2 or TRBV6-3 with TRBJ2-1; the D gene is possibly TRBD1 (5 bases). Trimming left V 4 bases short and J 5 bases short, with 6 bases between. The CDR3 is 12 residues long. Germline V CDR1 and CDR2: MNHEY, SVGEGT.

The CDR3 is CSGGRGPRMDEQFF. The CDR3 region has the DNA TGCAGCGGAGGCCGGGGCCCCCGGATGGATGAGCAGTTCTTC. The J gene is TRBJ2-1, the V gene TRBV29-1, with D possibly being TRBD1 or TRBD2 (5 bases each). Trimming pared 7 bases from V and 8 bases from J, leaving 21 bases between. CDR3 length equals 14 residues. Germline loops: CDR1 SQVTM, CDR2 ANQGSEA.

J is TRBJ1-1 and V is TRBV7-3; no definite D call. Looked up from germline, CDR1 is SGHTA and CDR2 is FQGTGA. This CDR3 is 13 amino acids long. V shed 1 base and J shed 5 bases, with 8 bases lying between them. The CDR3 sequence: CASSLSGPTEAFF. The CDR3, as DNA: TGTGCCAGCAGCTTAAGCGGGCCTACTGAAGCTTTCTTT.

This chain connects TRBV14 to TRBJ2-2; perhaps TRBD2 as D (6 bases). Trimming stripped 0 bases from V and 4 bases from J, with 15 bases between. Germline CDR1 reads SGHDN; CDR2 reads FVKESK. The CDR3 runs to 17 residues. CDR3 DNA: TGTGCCAGCAGCCAAGAGGTGGGAGGTTATCCCACCGGGGAGCTGTTTTTT. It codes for CASSQEVGGYPTGELFF.

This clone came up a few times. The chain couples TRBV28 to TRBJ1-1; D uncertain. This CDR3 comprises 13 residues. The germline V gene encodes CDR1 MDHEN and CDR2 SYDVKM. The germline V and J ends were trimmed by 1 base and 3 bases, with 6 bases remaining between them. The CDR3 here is CASSLFKYTEAFF. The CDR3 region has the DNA TGTGCCAGCAGTTTATTCAAATACACTGAAGCTTTCTTT.

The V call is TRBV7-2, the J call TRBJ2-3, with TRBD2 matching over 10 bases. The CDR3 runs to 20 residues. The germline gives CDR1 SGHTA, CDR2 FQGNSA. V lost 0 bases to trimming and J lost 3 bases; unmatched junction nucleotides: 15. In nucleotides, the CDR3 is TGTGCCAGCAGCTTAGCGCGCTCAGCTAGCGGGAGTATGGGGACAGATACGCAGTATTTT. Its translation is CASSLARSASGSMGTDTQYF. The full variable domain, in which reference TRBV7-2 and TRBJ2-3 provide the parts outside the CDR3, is GAGVSQSPSNKVTEKGKDVELRCDPISGHTALYWYRQSLGQGLEFLIYFQGNSAPDKSGLPSDRFSAERTGGSVSTLTIQRTQQEDSAVYLCASSLARSASGSMGTDTQYFGPGTRLTVL.